The 20 T cell receptor beta chains reported below all come from one sample, sequenced in a study of vaccination effects on CD4 cells after COVID-19. The ViraFEST assay expanded antigen-specific CD4+ T cells with viral peptide pools before sequencing. Cultured cells yielded isolated CD4+ T cells after about ten days. This person caught SARS-CoV-2 sometime from March to December 2020, and PCR testing confirmed the infection. The table came from immunoSEQ multiplex PCR; TCRdb's copy has only in-frame clones and leaves some out. The sample contains more than 35,000 clones, 65% to 70% of which appear only once. The antigens for these receptors are not known. The sequencing here drew on CD4+ T cells from PBMCs cultured with a peptide pool, taken before COVID-19 vaccination. The origin of the receptors is a human donor who had a prior SARS-CoV-2 infection.

Of note for this clone: Compared with germline, one end of the junction differs, possibly owing to a read error. V and J are TRBV7-7 and TRBJ2-7; D is undetermined. Germline CDR1 SSHAT, CDR2 FNYEAQ (reference sequence). There are 13 residues in the CDR3. CDR3 amino acids: CASSLSPRGEQYF. The CDR3, as DNA: TGTGCTAGCAGCTTAAGCCCGCGTGGAGAGCAGTACTTC.

The gene calls are TRBV6-1 and TRBJ2-3, with a possible D match to TRBD1 (6 bases). The length of the CDR3 is 18 residues. Germline V CDR1 and CDR2: MNHNS, SASEGT. The V end was cut by 2 bases, the J end by 3 bases, with 21 bases between. DNA for the CDR3: TGTGCCAGCAGTGAACGCCCTTCAGGGGTAGGGGAGACAGATACGCAGTATTTT. Protein: CASSERPSGVGETDTQYF.

V is TRBV7-2 and J is TRBJ1-3; 8 bases align to TRBD1. The junction had 5 bases not matched to a gene; V was cut back by 9 bases and J by 4 bases. Germline CDR1 and CDR2: SGHTA and FQGNSA. CDR3 length: 13 residues. CDR3 DNA: TGTGCCAGTGGACAGGGTCTCGGAAACACCATATATTTT. This translates into CASGQGLGNTIYF.

DNA for the CDR3: TGTGCCAGCAGTGAAGCGGCGGACGGTCATGGCTACACCTTC. The encoded protein is CASSEAADGHGYTF. The chain has TRBV6-1 and TRBJ1-2; no reliable D call. The V and J ends lost 0 bases and 6 bases respectively, with 11 bases between them. The V gene's germline CDR1 is MNHNS and CDR2 SASEGT. The CDR3 contains 14 residues.

This chain uses TRBV6-6 with TRBJ1-1; unclear D gene. CDR3 length equals 14 residues. Trimming cost V 3 bases and J 1 base, with 9 bases left between them. The germline V gene has CDR1 MNHNY and CDR2 SVGAGI (reference sequence). The CDR3 DNA sequence: TGTGCCAGCAGTTATGAAACGGGGAACACTGAAGCTTTCTTT. Its translation: CASSYETGNTEAFF.

The rearrangement links TRBV6-2 or TRBV6-3 to TRBJ1-5; 7 bases are a match to TRBD1. This CDR3 has 16 amino acids. V lost 1 base, J lost 3 bases, and 6 bases stayed unmatched. Germline CDR1 is MNHEY and CDR2 is SVGEGT. The CDR3 DNA reads TGTGCCAGCAGTTACTGGAGACAGGGCTTCAATCAGCCCCAGCATTTT. Protein: CASSYWRQGFNQPQHF.

This clone was found a few times. The CDR3 protein is CASSLDPGTSARDTQYF. CDR3 in DNA: TGCGCCAGCAGCTTGGATCCAGGGACTAGCGCCCGTGATACGCAGTATTTT. This chain connects TRBV5-1 to TRBJ2-3, with 10 bases fitting TRBD2. Per germline, CDR1 SGHRS and CDR2 YFSETQ. CDR3 length: 17 residues. The ends lost 0 bases at V and 6 bases at J; junction bases unmatched: 10.

This clone was counted only a few times. The gene calls are TRBV11-2 and TRBJ2-1; 11 bases match TRBD2. Losses at the gene ends were 6 bases for V and 10 bases for J; bases not matched to a gene: 5. This CDR3 contains 13 residues. Germline V CDR1 and CDR2: SGHAT, FQNNGV. The DNA of the CDR3 is TGTGCCAGCAGACCGACTAGCGGGAACGAGCAGTTCTTC. Encoded protein: CASRPTSGNEQFF.

In its sample, this clone was seen a few times. J is TRBJ1-1 and V is TRBV7-3; D is unresolved. This CDR3 has 17 amino acids. Trimming took off 5 bases at V and 2 bases at J, with 21 bases between the two ends. The germline gives CDR1 SGHTA, CDR2 FQGTGA. CDR3 region: CASSLILMTSSNTEAFF. The CDR3 DNA sequence: TGTGCCAGCAGCCTCATTCTAATGACAAGCTCAAACACTGAAGCTTTCTTT.

J is TRBJ2-7 and V is TRBV5-4; D is undetermined. Germline V CDR1 and CDR2: SGHNT, YYREEE (reference sequence). The CDR3 contains 13 residues. V lost 5 bases and J lost 1, with 10 bases in between. Here the CDR3 reads CASRGQASYEQYF. In nucleotides, the CDR3 is TGTGCCAGCAGAGGGCAGGCTTCCTACGAGCAGTACTTC.

This chain joins TRBV5-5 and TRBJ2-4, with 8 bases matching TRBD1. Losses at the gene ends were 0 bases for V and 2 bases for J; bases not matched to a gene: 7. This CDR3 has 17 amino acids. The germline CDR1 and CDR2 sequences are SGHKS and YYEKEE (reference sequence). CDR3 residues: CASSLGAQGGTKNIQYF. For the CDR3, the DNA is TGTGCCAGCAGCTTGGGAGCACAGGGGGGAACCAAAAACATTCAGTACTTC.

A few counts support this clone. This sequence joins TRBV2 and TRBJ1-5; possibly TRBD1 for D (6 bases). CDR3 length: 15 amino acids. Germline V gives CDR1 SNHLY, CDR2 FYNNEI. Trimming shortened V by 5 bases and J by 7 bases, and 18 bases separated the two germline ends. CDR3 sequence reads: CASSTETGSEQPQHF. The CDR3 DNA is TGTGCCAGCAGTACAGAAACAGGGTCGGAACAGCCCCAGCATTTT.

This clone was observed once. CDR3 region: CSVEQRANYGYTF. CDR3 DNA sequence: TGCAGCGTTGAGCAGAGAGCTAACTATGGCTACACCTTC. This rearrangement joins TRBV29-1 to TRBJ1-2; D is unresolved. Germline CDR1 reads SQVTM; CDR2 reads ANQGSEA. V was cut by 3 bases and J by 0 bases, with 8 bases left in between. This CDR3 region has 13 residues.

This chain links TRBV9 with TRBJ2-1, with TRBD2 matching 8 bases. The CDR3 has 15 amino acids. The germline gives CDR1 SGDLS, CDR2 YYNGEE. Trimming cost V 1 base and J 5 bases; bases outside gene matches: 5. This chain's CDR3 is CASSVLREGDNEQFF. The CDR3 nucleotides are TGTGCCAGCAGCGTACTACGGGAGGGGGACAATGAGCAGTTCTTC.

Only a few counts were recorded for this clone. The rearrangement links TRBV6-5 to TRBJ1-5, with D tentatively TRBD1 (5 bases). This CDR3 spans 14 amino acids. The germline gives CDR1 MNHEY, CDR2 SVGAGI. V was cut by 5 bases and J by 4 bases, with 12 bases left in between. CDR3 sequence: CASSTQTANQPQHF. Written as DNA, the CDR3 is TGTGCCAGCAGTACGCAGACAGCTAATCAGCCCCAGCATTTT.

This rearrangement joins TRBV13 to TRBJ1-1, with D unclear. Germline V gene sequence: CDR1 PRHDT, CDR2 FYEKMQ (reference sequence). V was shortened by 1 base and J by 4 bases, with 16 bases between the two germline ends. The CDR3 totals 16 residues. CDR3 DNA: TGTGCCAGCAGCTTAGTGTTCTTGAAGGGAACCACTGAAGCTTTCTTT. Amino acid sequence: CASSLVFLKGTTEAFF.

The V gene is TRBV6-1, the J gene TRBJ1-6; no reliable D call. The CDR3 spans 18 residues. From germline, CDR1 is MNHNS and CDR2 SASEGT. Trimming removed 4 bases at V and 0 bases at J, with 16 bases between. The DNA of the CDR3 is TGTGCCAGCAGTGGAGACGACTCGAAGAGCTCCTATAATTCACCCCTCCACTTT. Amino acids: CASSGDDSKSSYNSPLHF.

The chain uses TRBV6-5 and TRBJ2-7; no clear D. This CDR3 has 13 residues. Germline V lookup: CDR1 MNHEY, CDR2 SVGAGI. The V end lost 8 bases, the J end lost 2 bases, and 13 bases lay between the germline ends. The CDR3 nucleotides read TGTGCCAGCTCCCAATCTTTGACCTACGAGCAGTACTTC. As protein: CASSQSLTYEQYF.

The V call is TRBV11-3, the J call TRBJ1-2; no definite D call. Deletions cut 8 bases from V and 3 bases from J, with 13 bases between. The CDR3 length is 13 residues. Looked up from germline, CDR1 is SGHNT and CDR2 is YENEEA. The CDR3 reads CASGKQRHYGYTF. The CDR3 DNA follows: TGTGCCAGCGGAAAACAGCGGCACTATGGCTACACCTTC.

V usage is TRBV11-2 and J usage is TRBJ2-5; unclear D gene. This CDR3 region has 14 residues. Germline V gene sequence: CDR1 SGHAT, CDR2 FQNNGV. Deletions cut 1 base from V and 1 base from J, with 7 bases between. The CDR3 region is CASSLGSLQETQYF. The CDR3 DNA follows: TGTGCCAGCAGCTTAGGTTCCCTCCAAGAGACCCAGTACTTC.